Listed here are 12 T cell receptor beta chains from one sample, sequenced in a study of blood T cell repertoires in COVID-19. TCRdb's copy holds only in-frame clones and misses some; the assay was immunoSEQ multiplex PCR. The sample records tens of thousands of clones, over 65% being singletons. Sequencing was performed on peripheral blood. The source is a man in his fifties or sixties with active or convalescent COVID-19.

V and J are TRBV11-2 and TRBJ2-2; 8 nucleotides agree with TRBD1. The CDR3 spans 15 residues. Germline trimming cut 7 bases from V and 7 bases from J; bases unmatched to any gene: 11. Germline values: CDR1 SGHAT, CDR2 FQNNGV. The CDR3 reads CASTSRQGAGGELFF. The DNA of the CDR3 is TGTGCCAGCACCTCTAGGCAGGGGGCGGGCGGGGAGCTGTTTTTT.

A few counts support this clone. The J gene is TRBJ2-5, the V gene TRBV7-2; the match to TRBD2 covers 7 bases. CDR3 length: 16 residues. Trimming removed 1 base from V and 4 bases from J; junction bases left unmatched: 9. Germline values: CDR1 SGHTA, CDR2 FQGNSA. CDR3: CASSLGSAGEGETQYF. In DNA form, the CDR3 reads TGTGCCAGCAGCTTAGGGTCGGCGGGGGAGGGAGAGACCCAGTACTTC. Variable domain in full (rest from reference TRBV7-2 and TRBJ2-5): GAGVSQSPSNKVTEKGKDVELRCDPISGHTALYWYRQSLGQGLEFLIYFQGNSAPDKSGLPSDRFSAERTGGSVSTLTIQRTQQEDSAVYLCASSLGSAGEGETQYFGPGTRLLVL.

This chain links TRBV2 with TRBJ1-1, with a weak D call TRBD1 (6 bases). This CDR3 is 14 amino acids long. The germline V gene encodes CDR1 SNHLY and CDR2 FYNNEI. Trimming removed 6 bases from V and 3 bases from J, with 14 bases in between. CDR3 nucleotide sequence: TGTGCCAGCAGGGACAGCCGAGGGCACACTGAAGCTTTCTTT. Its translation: CASRDSRGHTEAFF. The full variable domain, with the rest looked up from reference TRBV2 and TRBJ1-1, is EPEVTQTPSHQVTQMGQEVILRCVPISNHLYFYWYRQILGQKVEFLVSFYNNEISEKSEIFDDQFSVERPDGSNFTLKIRSTKLEDSAMYFCASRDSRGHTEAFFGQGTRLTVV.

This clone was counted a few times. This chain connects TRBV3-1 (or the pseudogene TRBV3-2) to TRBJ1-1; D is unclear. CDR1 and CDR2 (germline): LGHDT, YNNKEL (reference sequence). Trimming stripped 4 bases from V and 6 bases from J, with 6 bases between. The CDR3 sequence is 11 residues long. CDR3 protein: CASSRGAEAFF. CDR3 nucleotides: TGTGCCAGCAGCCGCGGGGCTGAAGCTTTCTTT.

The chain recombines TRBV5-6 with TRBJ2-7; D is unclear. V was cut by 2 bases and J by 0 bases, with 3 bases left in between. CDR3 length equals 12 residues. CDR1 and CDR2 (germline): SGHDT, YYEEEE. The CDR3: CASSFYSYEQYF. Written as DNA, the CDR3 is TGTGCCAGCAGCTTCTACTCCTACGAGCAGTACTTC.

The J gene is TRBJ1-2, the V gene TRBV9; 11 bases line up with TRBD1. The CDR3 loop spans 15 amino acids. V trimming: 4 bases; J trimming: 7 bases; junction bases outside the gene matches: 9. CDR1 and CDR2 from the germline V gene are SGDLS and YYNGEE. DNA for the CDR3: TGTGCCAGCAGCCCCGGGGGACAGGGGGTAATTGGCTACACCTTC. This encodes CASSPGGQGVIGYTF.

Written as DNA, the CDR3 is TGCGCCAGCAGCCGGGGCAGGGGTGGAAACACCATATATTTT. This gives the protein CASSRGRGGNTIYF. The J gene is TRBJ1-3, the V gene TRBV4-1, with TRBD1 as a possible D gene (6 bases). The length of the CDR3 is 14 residues. The germline V gene has CDR1 MGHRA and CDR2 YSYEKL. The germline V and J ends were trimmed by 4 bases and 3 bases, with 10 bases remaining between them.

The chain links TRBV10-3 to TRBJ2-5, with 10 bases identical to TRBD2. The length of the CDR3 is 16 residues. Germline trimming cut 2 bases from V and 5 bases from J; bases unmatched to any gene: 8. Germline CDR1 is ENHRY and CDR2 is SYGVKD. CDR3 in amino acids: CAISENPSGGSETQYF. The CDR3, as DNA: TGTGCCATCAGTGAGAATCCTAGCGGGGGTAGCGAGACCCAGTACTTC.

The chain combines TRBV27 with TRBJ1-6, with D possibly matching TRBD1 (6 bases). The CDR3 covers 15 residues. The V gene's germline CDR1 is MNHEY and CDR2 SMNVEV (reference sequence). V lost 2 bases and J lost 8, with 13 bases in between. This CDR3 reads CASSLQGKRDSPLHF. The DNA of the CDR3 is TGTGCCAGCAGTTTACAGGGGAAGAGGGATTCACCCCTCCACTTT.

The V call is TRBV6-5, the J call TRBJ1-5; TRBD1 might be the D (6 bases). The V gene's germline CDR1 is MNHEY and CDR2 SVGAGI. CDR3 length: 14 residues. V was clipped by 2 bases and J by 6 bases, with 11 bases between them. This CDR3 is CASSYDFRGQPQHF. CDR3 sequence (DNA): TGTGCCAGCAGTTACGACTTCAGGGGTCAGCCCCAGCATTTT.

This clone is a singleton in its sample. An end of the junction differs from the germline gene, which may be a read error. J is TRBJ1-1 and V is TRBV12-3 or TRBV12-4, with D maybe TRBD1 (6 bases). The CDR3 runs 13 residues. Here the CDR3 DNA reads TGTGCCAGCAATTTAGAGTTGGGGGCGGACGCTTTCTTT. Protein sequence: CASNLELGADAFF.

In DNA, the CDR3 is TGTGCCACCAGTGATTTGAGGCCAGGGGCCACCGGGGAGCTGTTTTTT. The encoded protein is CATSDLRPGATGELFF. The chain recombines TRBV24-1 with TRBJ2-2; possible D gene TRBD1, 6 bases. Trimming pared 0 bases from V and 4 bases from J, leaving 11 bases between. Per germline, CDR1 KGHDR and CDR2 SFDVKD. The CDR3 is 16 amino acids.